The rows below give T cell receptor beta chains drawn from one sample of a study of shared clonotypes between healthy human individuals. Profiled with immunoSEQ multiplex PCR; TCRdb holds only in-frame clones, not every one. The sample lists over 2 million clones; about nine tenths were seen once. The sample consisted of naive CD4+ T cells from PBMCs. Receptor source: a man between 18 and 35 years old in good health. Some clones in this sample may be carry-over from other donors' samples. The CDR3 runs from the conserved cysteine through the conserved F or W. A D gene is named only where the DNA matches it firmly. The size entry is marked missing in some rows and otherwise reads once, few, many or a size class.

TRBD1	TRBV7-8	-	TRBJ1-2	TGTGCCAGCAGCTATACACAGGGGGGAAGAGGCTACACCTTC	CASSYTQGGRGYTF
TRBD2	TRBV15	-	TRBJ2-3	TGTGCCACCAGCAGAGATTCTCGACTAGCGGGGGGGTCGGATACGCAGTATTTT	CATSRDSRLAGGSDTQYF
-	TRBV5-1	-	TRBJ1-1	TGCGCCAGCAGCTTAATAGTGGAAAACACTGAAGCTTTCTTT	CASSLIVENTEAFF
TRBD2	TRBV28	once	TRBJ2-5	TGTGCCAGCAGTTTCGGTGGCGGGGGTCAAGAGACCCAGTACTTC	CASSFGGGGQETQYF
-	TRBV4-1	few	TRBJ2-7	TGCGCCAGCAGCCCCACAGCCTACGAGCAGTACTTC	CASSPTAYEQYF
-	TRBV6-6	-	TRBJ1-5	TGTGCCAGCAGTCGGGCCTATAGCAATCAGCCCCAGCATTTT	CASSRAYSNQPQHF
TRBD1	TRBV5-6	-	TRBJ1-2	TGTGCCAGCAGCTCTCCGACAGGGGGCGCGGCCGGCTACACCTTC	CASSSPTGGAAGYTF
-	TRBV15	-	TRBJ1-1	TGTGCCACCAGGCAGTTGAACACTGAAGCTTTCTTT	CATRQLNTEAFF
TRBD1	TRBV19	-	TRBJ1-2	TGTGCCAGTAGTCGGAGACAGGGCTATGGCTACACCTTC	CASSRRQGYGYTF
-	TRBV9	once	TRBJ1-3	TGTGCCAGCAGCCTCCGAGGGGGGATCGGAAACACCATATATTTT	CASSLRGGIGNTIYF
-	TRBV7-2	-	TRBJ1-3	TGTGCCAGCAGCTTAGTGATGACTTCTGGAAACACCATATATTTT	CASSLVMTSGNTIYF
TRBD2	TRBV5-1	-	TRBJ2-7	TGCGCCACCTCAGGCGGGAGCGGTGGTTACGAGCAGTACTTC	CATSGGSGGYEQYF
TRBD2	TRBV7-8	once	TRBJ2-7	TGTGCCAGCAGCTTACTCCTAGCGGGAGGATCAACCTACGAGCAGTACTTC	CASSLLLAGGSTYEQYF
TRBD2	TRBV4-2	-	TRBJ2-1	TGTGCCAGCAGCTCGGGTGGTAGCGGGGGATACAATGAGCAGTTCTTC	CASSSGGSGGYNEQFF
-	TRBV18	once	TRBJ1-5	TGTGCCAGCTCACAGGGGGACAGCAATCAGCCCCAGCATTTT	CASSQGDSNQPQHF
TRBD2	TRBV2	-	TRBJ2-1	TGTGCCAGCAGTGAACCGGGACTAGCTTGGAATGAGCAGTTCTTC	CASSEPGLAWNEQFF
-	TRBV28	once	TRBJ2-3	TGTGCCAGCAGTTTATGGGCTTCAGGGGCACGGGATACGCAGTATTTT	CASSLWASGARDTQYF
TRBD1	TRBV29-1	-	TRBJ1-2	TGCAGCGTTGTAACAGGGGTTACAATTGGAGGGGGCTACACCTTC	CSVVTGVTIGGGYTF
-	TRBV5-1	-	TRBJ1-4	TGCGCCAGCAGCCGGGCGGCCTTTGCAACTAATGAAAAACTGTTTTTT	CASSRAAFATNEKLFF
-	TRBV7-6	-	TRBJ2-3	TGTGCCAGCAGCTTTCCTCTGGGCACAGATACGCAGTATTTT	CASSFPLGTDTQYF
-	TRBV2	-	TRBJ2-7	TGTGCCAGCAGTGGAAGGGATCGAGGCTTCACTCGCGGGCAGTACTTC	CASSGRDRGFTRGQYF
-	TRBV28	-	TRBJ1-5	TGTGCCAGCAACCGCGGGCGTAGCAATCAGCCCCAGCATTTT	CASNRGRSNQPQHF
-	TRBV28	few	TRBJ1-1	TGTGCCAGCAGTTTGGGGGGGATCGGAAACACTGAAGCTTTCTTT	CASSLGGIGNTEAFF
TRBD2	TRBV28	once	TRBJ2-5	TGTGCCAGCTTAACTAGCGTCCAAGAGACCCAGTACTTC	CASLTSVQETQYF
TRBD1	TRBV9	-	TRBJ2-7	TGTGCCAGCAGCGTTCGACAGGGGTCCTCCTACGAGCAGTACTTC	CASSVRQGSSYEQYF
TRBD2	TRBV5-1	-	TRBJ2-5	TGCGCCAGCAGCTTAGGACTAGCGGGAATATTTTTTCAAGAGACCCAGTACTTC	CASSLGLAGIFFQETQYF
TRBD1	TRBV7-9	-	TRBJ1-1	TGTGCCAGCAGCCCAACAGGGGTAGCTGAAGCTTTCTTT	CASSPTGVAEAFF
-	TRBV29-1	-	TRBJ2-1	TGCAGCGGACACCGGGCCCGGAATGAGCAGTTCTTC	CSGHRARNEQFF
-	TRBV27	-	TRBJ2-3	TGTGCCAGCAAAAAAGGGGGAATGTATCTCTTTAGCACAGATACGCAGTATTTT	CASKKGGMYLFSTDTQYF
-	TRBV7-9	-	TRBJ1-5	TGTGCCAGCAGCTCACAGGGTGGTCAGCCCCAGCATTTT	CASSSQGGQPQHF
-	TRBV5-1	-	TRBJ2-6	TGCGCCAGCAGCTTAGGGGCAGGGCAGTCTGGGGCCAACGTCCTGACTTTC	CASSLGAGQSGANVLTF
-	TRBV13	-	TRBJ2-7	TGTGCCAGCAGCCTCCAAGGGCCCACCAAGTCCTACGAGCAGTACTTC	CASSLQGPTKSYEQYF
TRBD1	TRBV5-1	-	TRBJ2-3	TGCGCCAGCAGCTTCGGGACAGGGGGCGCAGATACGCAGTATTTT	CASSFGTGGADTQYF
-	TRBV29-1	-	TRBJ1-1	TGCAGCGCCGAAGGGCTTAACACTGAAGCTTTCTTT	CSAEGLNTEAFF
-	TRBV29-1	-	TRBJ2-1	TGCAGCAAGAAGGACCCCCTTTACAATGAGCAGTTCTTC	CSKKDPLYNEQFF
TRBD2	TRBV7-2	-	TRBJ2-2	TGTGCCAGCAGCCCTACCCGGAAACTAGCGGGAGTAAGCACCGGGGAGCTGTTTTTT	CASSPTRKLAGVSTGELFF
-	TRBV28	-	TRBJ1-6	TGTGCCAGCAGTTTACCCCCGGCCGGCCGGGGCCCACCCCTCCACTTT	CASSLPPAGRGPPLHF
-	TRBV7-9	-	TRBJ2-6	TGTGCCAGCAGCTTAGCGGCGGGGTCCGGGGCCAACGTCCTGACTTTC	CASSLAAGSGANVLTF
-	TRBV19	-	TRBJ2-1	TGTGCCACTCATGGCGGGAAGTACAATGAGCAGTTCTTC	CATHGGKYNEQFF
-	TRBV6-6	-	TRBJ1-1	TGTGCCAGCAGTTTCGGGAGCCCTGAAGCTTTCTTT	CASSFGSPEAFF
-	TRBV2	-	TRBJ1-2	TGTGCCAGCAGTGGACAGGCGGTCTATGGCTACACCTTC	CASSGQAVYGYTF
-	TRBV15	-	TRBJ2-7	TGTGCCACCAGCAGAGATGGGGGGCTCTACGAGCAGTACTTC	CATSRDGGLYEQYF